A selection of T cell receptor beta chains follows, all from one sample in a study of cytomegalovirus exposure and HLA in healthy donors. TCRdb's table, derived via immunoSEQ multiplex PCR, lists solely in-frame clones and lacks some. The sample shows 150,000 to 200,000 clones, 75% to 80% of them seen only once. Sequenced sample: PBMCs. The source is a woman aged 45-65 years in good health and CMV-seropositive. Both conserved end residues are part of each CDR3. D genes are given only for firm matches. Rows give clone size only sometimes, using once, few, many, or a class for an expanded clone.

TGTGCCAGCATGGCTCCAGATATCTCCTACAATGAGCAGTTCTTC CASMAPDISYNEQFF TRBV7-3 . TRBJ2-1 .
TGTGCCAGCAGCTTGGGGGGACAGGGAACTATTGGAGAAAAACTGTTTTTT CASSLGGQGTIGEKLFF TRBV5-6 TRBD1 TRBJ1-4 .
TGCGCCAGCAGCTACGGAATAGCGGGGGATTCCTACAATGAGCAGTTCTTC CASSYGIAGDSYNEQFF TRBV5-1 TRBD2 TRBJ2-1 .
TGTGCCATCAGTGACTCGGGGGGCGACACTGAAGCTTTCTTT CAISDSGGDTEAFF TRBV10-3 . TRBJ1-1 few
TGTGCCACACAGGGGCAAGGGCCCCAGCATTTT CATQGQGPQHF TRBV19 TRBD1 TRBJ1-5 .
TGTGCCAGTAGTTCTCAGGGCCCCTCCTACGAGCAGTACTTC CASSSQGPSYEQYF TRBV19 . TRBJ2-7 .
TGCGCCAGCAGTGAGGGACAGATTGGGAATCAGCCCCAGCATTTT CASSEGQIGNQPQHF TRBV10-2 . TRBJ1-5 .
TGCGCCACCAAAATGTTCTACGAGCAGTACTTC CATKMFYEQYF TRBV10-2 . TRBJ2-7 few
TGTGCCAGCAGCTTGGCCGTGAGGGGGAACTACGAGCAGTACTTC CASSLAVRGNYEQYF TRBV5-4 . TRBJ2-7 .
TGTGCCAGTAGTGTGACAGTTACCTCCCACGAGCAGTACTTC CASSVTVTSHEQYF TRBV19 . TRBJ2-7 .
TGTGCCAGCAGCGTTCAAGACAGGAACTATGGCTACACCTTC CASSVQDRNYGYTF TRBV9 . TRBJ1-2 .
TGTGCCAGCAGCTTAGTGGGAGGGCCAACCTCCTACGAGCAGTACTTC CASSLVGGPTSYEQYF TRBV7-2 TRBD2 TRBJ2-7 .
TGTGCCAGCAGCATACTAGCGGGAACAGATACGCAGTATTTT CASSILAGTDTQYF TRBV7-9 TRBD2 TRBJ2-3 .
TGTGCCAGCAGTTTGTCCGGGGGGCTAGACTATGGCTACACCTTC CASSLSGGLDYGYTF TRBV28 . TRBJ1-2 .
TGTGCCAGCAGCTACCCAAGGACTAGTGTGGAGACCCAGTACTTC CASSYPRTSVETQYF TRBV11-2 TRBD2 TRBJ2-5 .
TGTGCCAGCAGCTTCGACCTTCGGGATCAGCCCCAGCATTTT CASSFDLRDQPQHF TRBV7-9 . TRBJ1-5 .
TGTGCCAGCAGTTGGAGGGACGAGCAGTACTTC CASSWRDEQYF TRBV2 . TRBJ2-7 .
TGTGCCAGCAGCGTGAGGGCAGGGGGCCTTAGTTCACCCCTCCACTTT CASSVRAGGLSSPLHF TRBV7-2 TRBD1 TRBJ1-6 .
TGTGCCAGCAGCGACGACAGGGCGCTGTCACCCCTCCACTTT CASSDDRALSPLHF TRBV9 TRBD1 TRBJ1-6 .
TGTGCCAGCAGTGATCTCGGGACAGGGGTGACTGAAGCTTTCTTT CASSDLGTGVTEAFF TRBV25-1 TRBD1 TRBJ1-1 .
TGTGCCTGTGTCGGACTCACTGAAGCTTTCTTT CACVGLTEAFF TRBV30 . TRBJ1-1 .
TGTGCCAGCACCAGAGTTGGGGGGGGCCGTTACGAGCAGTACTTC CASTRVGGGRYEQYF TRBV6-5 . TRBJ2-7 .
TGTGCCATCAGTGTACAGGGAAGCTCCTACGAGCAGTACTTC CAISVQGSSYEQYF TRBV10-3 . TRBJ2-7 .
TGTGCCAGCAGCTTGGGGAACGGGGTGAATGAGCAGTTCTTC CASSLGNGVNEQFF TRBV11-2 . TRBJ2-1 .
TGTGCCAGCACCAGGGACAGGCCCTCCTACGAGCAGTACTTC CASTRDRPSYEQYF TRBV2 TRBD1 TRBJ2-7 once
TGTGCCTGGAGTATGAGCAGGGGTACCGGGGAGCTGTTTTTT CAWSMSRGTGELFF TRBV30 . TRBJ2-2 few
TGTGCCAGCAGTGAAGCTCGGGGTTGGGCTCACCCTGGGAGCAATCAGCCCCAGCATTTT CASSEARGWAHPGSNQPQHF TRBV6-1 . TRBJ1-5 .
TGTGCCAGCAGGGGGGGACTCTTGGGAGATACGCAGTATTTT CASRGGLLGDTQYF TRBV6-1 . TRBJ2-3 few